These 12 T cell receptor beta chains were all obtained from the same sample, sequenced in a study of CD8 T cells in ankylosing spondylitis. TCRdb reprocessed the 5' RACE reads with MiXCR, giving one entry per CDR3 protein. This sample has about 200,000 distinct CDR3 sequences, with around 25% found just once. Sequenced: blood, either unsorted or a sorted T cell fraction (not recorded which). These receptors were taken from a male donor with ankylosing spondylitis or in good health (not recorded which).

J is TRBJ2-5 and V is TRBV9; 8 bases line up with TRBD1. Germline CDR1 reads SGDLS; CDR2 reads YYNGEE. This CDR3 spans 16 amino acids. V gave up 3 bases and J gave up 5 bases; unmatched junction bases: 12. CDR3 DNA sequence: TGTGCCAGCAGCGCAGCCCCGACAGGGGCGGGGGAGACCCAGTACTTC. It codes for CASSAAPTGAGETQYF.

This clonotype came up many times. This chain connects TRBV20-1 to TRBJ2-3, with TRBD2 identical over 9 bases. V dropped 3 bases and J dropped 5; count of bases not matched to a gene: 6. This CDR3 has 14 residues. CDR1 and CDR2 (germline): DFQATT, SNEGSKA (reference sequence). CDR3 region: CSARSAGGKDTQYF. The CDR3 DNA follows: TGCAGTGCTAGGTCAGCGGGAGGAAAAGATACGCAGTATTTT.

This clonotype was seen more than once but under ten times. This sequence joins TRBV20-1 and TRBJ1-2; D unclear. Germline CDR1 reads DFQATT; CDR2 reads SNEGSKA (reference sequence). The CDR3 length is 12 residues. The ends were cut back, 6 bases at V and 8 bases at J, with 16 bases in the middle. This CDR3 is CSANGVLEGYTF. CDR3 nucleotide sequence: TGCAGTGCAAACGGGGTTTTGGAAGGCTACACCTTC.

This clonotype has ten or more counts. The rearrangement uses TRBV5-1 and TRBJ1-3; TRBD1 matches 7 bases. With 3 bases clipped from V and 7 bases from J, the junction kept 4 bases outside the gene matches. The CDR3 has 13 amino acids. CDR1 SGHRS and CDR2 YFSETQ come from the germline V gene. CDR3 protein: CASSYQGDNTIYF. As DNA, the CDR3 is TGCGCCAGCAGCTATCAGGGGGACAACACCATATATTTT.

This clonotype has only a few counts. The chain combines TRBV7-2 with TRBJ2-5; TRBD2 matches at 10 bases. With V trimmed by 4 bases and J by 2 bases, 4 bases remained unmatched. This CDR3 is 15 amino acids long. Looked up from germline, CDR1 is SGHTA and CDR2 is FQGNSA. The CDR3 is CASSSGLAAQETQYF. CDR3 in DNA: TGTGCCAGCAGCTCCGGACTAGCGGCACAAGAGACCCAGTACTTC.

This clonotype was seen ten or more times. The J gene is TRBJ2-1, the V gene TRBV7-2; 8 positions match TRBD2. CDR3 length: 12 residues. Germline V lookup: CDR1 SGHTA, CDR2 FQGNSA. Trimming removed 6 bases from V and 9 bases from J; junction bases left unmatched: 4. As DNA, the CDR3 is TGTGCCAGCAGGGCTAGCGGGCCTGAGCAGTTCTTC. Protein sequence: CASRASGPEQFF. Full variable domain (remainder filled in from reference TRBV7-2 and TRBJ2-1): GAGVSQSPSNKVTEKGKDVELRCDPISGHTALYWYRQSLGQGLEFLIYFQGNSAPDKSGLPSDRFSAERTGGSVSTLTIQRTQQEDSAVYLCASRASGPEQFFGPGTRLTVL.

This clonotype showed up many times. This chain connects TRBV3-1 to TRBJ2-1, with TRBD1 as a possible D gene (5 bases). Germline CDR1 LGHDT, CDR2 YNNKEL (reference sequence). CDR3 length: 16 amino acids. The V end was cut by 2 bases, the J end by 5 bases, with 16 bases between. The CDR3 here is CASSQRTRQHNNEQFF. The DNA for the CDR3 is TGTGCCAGCAGCCAAAGGACGAGACAGCATAACAATGAGCAGTTCTTC.

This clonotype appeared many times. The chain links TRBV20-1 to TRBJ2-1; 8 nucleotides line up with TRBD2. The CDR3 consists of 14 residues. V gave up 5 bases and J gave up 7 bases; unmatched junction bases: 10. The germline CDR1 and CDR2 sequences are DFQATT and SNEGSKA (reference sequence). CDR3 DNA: TGCAGTGCTCCTTCAAACGGGAGGGGTAATGAGCAGTTCTTC. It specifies CSAPSNGRGNEQFF.

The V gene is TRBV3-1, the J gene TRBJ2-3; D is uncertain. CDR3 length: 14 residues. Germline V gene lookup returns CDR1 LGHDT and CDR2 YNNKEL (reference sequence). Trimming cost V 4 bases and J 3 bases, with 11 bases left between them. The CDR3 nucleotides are TGTGCCAGCAGCCCCCTCGGCGGAACAGATACGCAGTATTTT. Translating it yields CASSPLGGTDTQYF.

This CDR3 is CSARPTSGRGPYTDTQYF. The CDR3 DNA follows: TGCAGTGCTAGACCCACTAGCGGGAGGGGCCCTTACACAGATACGCAGTATTTT. This chain links TRBV20-1 with TRBJ2-3; TRBD2 agrees at 13 bases. The CDR3 runs 18 residues. From germline, CDR1 is DFQATT and CDR2 SNEGSKA (reference sequence). V lost 2 bases to trimming and J lost 2 bases; unmatched junction nucleotides: 10.

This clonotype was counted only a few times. CDR3 bases: TGCAGTGCCAGTATAGGACAGGGGGACGGGACCCAGTACTTC. Translation gives CSASIGQGDGTQYF. This chain connects TRBV20-1 to TRBJ2-5; 10 nucleotides match TRBD1. The CDR3 has 14 residues. With V trimmed by 6 bases and J by 7 bases, 11 bases remained unmatched. Looked up from germline, CDR1 is DFQATT and CDR2 is SNEGSKA (reference sequence).

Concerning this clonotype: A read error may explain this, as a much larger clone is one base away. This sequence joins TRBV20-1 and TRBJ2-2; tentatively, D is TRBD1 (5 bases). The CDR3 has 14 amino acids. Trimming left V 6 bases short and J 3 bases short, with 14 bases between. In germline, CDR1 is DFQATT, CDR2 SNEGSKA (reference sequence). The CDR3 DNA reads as TGCAGTGCACGGTCAGGGATGTACACCGGGGAGCTGTTTTTT. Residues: CSARSGMYTGELFF.